This T cell receptor (beta chain) was captured by sequencing in a study of tumor-infiltrating lymphocytes in primary liver carcinoma. A primer in the constant region served to generate TCR beta cDNA from around 500 ng of total RNA. What produced the TCR beta libraries was three nested multiplex PCR rounds using slightly modified ARM-PCR. Amplification in the first two PCR rounds was performed using TRBV1-TRBV30 forward primers and a C-beta reverse primer for 10 cycles each. TCRdb fed the multiplex PCR reads into MiXCR, producing one record per CDR3 protein. In the table there are about 320,000 distinct CDR3 sequences, about 62% of which are singletons. The blood RNA (from unsorted whole blood) was obtained, and germline DNA was also extracted. The CDR3 runs 12 residues. Trimming took 5 bases from V and 12 from J, leaving 14 bases between them. Germline V gives CDR1 SGHDN, CDR2 FVKESK. In its sample, this clonotype was seen many times.

This receptor was identified in a middle-aged man with primary liver carcinoma and hepatitis B virus infection. This chain joins TRBV14 and TRBJ2-1, with a weak D call TRBD1 (6 bases). The sample was peripheral blood. The chain's CDR3 is CASSGQYQGQFF. CDR3 in DNA: TGTGCCAGCAGCGGACAGTACCAGGGGCAGTTCTTC. Full variable domain (outside the CDR3, taken from reference TRBV14 and TRBJ2-1): EAGVTQFPSHSVIEKGQTVTLRCDPISGHDNLYWYRRVMGKEIKFLLHFVKESKQDESGMPNNRFLAERTGGTYSTLKVQPAELEDSGVYFCASSGQYQGQFFGPGTRLTVL.